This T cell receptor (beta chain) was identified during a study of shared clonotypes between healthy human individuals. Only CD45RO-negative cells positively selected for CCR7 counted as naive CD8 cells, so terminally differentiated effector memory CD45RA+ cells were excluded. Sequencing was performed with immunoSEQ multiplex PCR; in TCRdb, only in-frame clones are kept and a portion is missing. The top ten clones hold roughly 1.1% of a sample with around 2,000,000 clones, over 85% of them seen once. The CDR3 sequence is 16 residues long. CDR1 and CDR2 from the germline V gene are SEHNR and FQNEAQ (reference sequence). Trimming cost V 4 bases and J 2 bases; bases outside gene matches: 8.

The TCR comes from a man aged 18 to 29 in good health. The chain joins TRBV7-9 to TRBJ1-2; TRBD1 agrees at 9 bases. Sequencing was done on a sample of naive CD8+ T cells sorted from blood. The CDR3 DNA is TGTGCCAGCAGCTCCTGGGGACAGGGAGTAAACTATGGCTACACCTTC. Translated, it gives CASSSWGQGVNYGYTF.